This T cell receptor (beta chain) came from a study of blood T cell repertoires in COVID-19. Study-wide context: Acute and convalescent COVID-19 specimens originated in the United States, Italy and Spain. The analysed material was cDNA or gDNA that came from T cells, B-cell-depleted T cells, or PBMCs.

In the original workflow: It was from reference gene primer amplification that nucleated cell counts were estimated. Profiled with immunoSEQ multiplex PCR; TCRdb holds only in-frame clones, not every one. D and trimming come from the DNA, and the V and J calls and clone size come from that table. The sample lists some 350,000 clones; around 90% were seen once. Material for sequencing was peripheral blood. The receptor was isolated from a human donor in a cohort sampled during active COVID-19.

The CDR3 here is CASSVLSGDITEAFF. The CDR3, as DNA: TGTGCCAGCAGCGTACTGTCAGGGGACATTACTGAAGCTTTCTTT. This chain uses TRBV9 with TRBJ1-1; possible D gene TRBD1, 6 bases. Trimming removed 1 base at V and 5 bases at J, with 15 bases between. The CDR3 is 15 amino acids. Germline CDR1 and CDR2: SGDLS and YYNGEE.